What follows are 23 T cell receptor beta chains derived from one specimen sequenced in a study of T cell repertoires in cytomegalovirus infection. TCRdb used MiXCR to reprocess the reads, holding one entry per CDR3 protein. The sample lists some 920,000 distinct CDR3 sequences; about a third were seen once. Antigen specificity for these receptors is unknown. This specimen was cultured CD8+ T cells from PBMCs, taken from culture after CMV antigen stimulation. These receptors originate from a human donor in good health (CMV status not recorded). Some clones in this sample may be carry-over from other donors' samples.

As concerns this clonotype: A read error may explain this, as a much larger clone is one base away. This sequence joins TRBV7-2 and TRBJ2-1, with 9 bases fitting TRBD2. This CDR3 is 15 amino acids long. The V gene's germline CDR1 is SGHTA and CDR2 FQGNSA. CDR3 in amino acids: CSSSFERGAGNEQFF. Here the CDR3 DNA reads TGTTCCAGCAGCTTTGAGCGGGGGGCGGGAAATGAGCAGTTCTTC.

V gene TRBV15 combines with J gene TRBJ2-7; a possible D gene is TRBD1 (5 bases). Germline-derived CDR1 and CDR2 are LNHNV and YYDKDF (reference sequence). V lost 1 base to trimming and J lost 3 bases, with 10 bases between them. The length of the CDR3 is 14 residues. CDR3 loop: CATSRGRGLYEQYF. The CDR3 DNA follows: TGTGCCACCAGCAGAGGAAGGGGCCTCTACGAGCAGTACTTC. The variable domain in full, completed from reference TRBV15 and TRBJ2-7, reads DAMVIQNPRYQVTQFGKPVTLSCSQTLNHNVMYWYQQKSSQAPKLLFHYYDKDFNNEADTPDNFQSRRPNTSFCFLDIRSPGLGDTAMYLCATSRGRGLYEQYFGPGTRLTVT.

The chain couples TRBV6-2 or TRBV6-3 to TRBJ2-7; D call uncertain. The CDR3 is 12 residues long. Germline V lookup: CDR1 MNHEY, CDR2 SVGEGT. The V gene lost 2 bases and the J gene lost 5 bases, with 7 bases spanning the gap. The CDR3 sequence: CASSYSGDEQYV. The CDR3 DNA is TGTGCCAGCAGTTACAGTGGGGACGAGCAGTACGTC.

The CDR3 is CASSPGTQTEAFF. The CDR3 DNA follows: TGTGCCAGCTCACCCGGGACACAAACTGAAGCTTTCTTT. This chain uses TRBV18 with TRBJ1-1; D perhaps matches TRBD1 (6 bases). The CDR3 runs to 13 residues. Trimming cost V 3 bases and J 5 bases, with 10 bases left between them. Germline values: CDR1 KGHSH, CDR2 LQKENI.

The rearrangement joins TRBV4-3 to TRBJ2-1; the D gene could be TRBD1 or TRBD2 (6 bases each). Germline CDR1 reads LGHNA; CDR2 reads YSLEER. The CDR3 consists of 16 residues. Trimming cost V 0 bases and J 4 bases, with 13 bases left between them. CDR3 amino acids: CASSQEYGGRYNEQFF. As DNA, the CDR3 is TGCGCCAGCAGCCAAGAATACGGGGGCCGTTACAATGAGCAGTTCTTC.

V usage is TRBV20-1 and J usage is TRBJ2-7; 9 bases align to TRBD1. Unmatched junction bases numbered 5, after V lost 5 bases and J lost 3 bases. Germline assignment: CDR1 DFQATT and CDR2 SNEGSKA (reference sequence). The CDR3 extends over 13 amino acids. The CDR3 loop reads CSAPDRGSYEQYF. Here the CDR3 DNA reads TGCAGTGCTCCGGACAGGGGTAGCTACGAGCAGTACTTC.

The chain employs TRBV5-5 and TRBJ2-2; D not certain. The CDR3 contains 15 residues. Germline V gene data show CDR1 as SGHKS and CDR2 as YYEKEE (reference sequence). V was shortened by 4 bases and J by 0 bases, with 10 bases between the two germline ends. In nucleotides, the CDR3 is TGTGCCAGCAGCCCCTACCCACCGAACACCGGGGAGCTGTTTTTT. It encodes CASSPYPPNTGELFF.

This clonotype was recorded many times. This sequence joins TRBV7-2 and TRBJ1-4; D gene unclear. Germline lookup yields CDR1 SGHTA and CDR2 FQGNSA. V gave up 3 bases and J gave up 0 bases, with 8 bases separating them. There are 15 residues in the CDR3. CDR3 DNA sequence: TGTGCCAGCAGCTTCAGCCCATCAACTAATGAAAAACTGTTTTTT. It yields the protein CASSFSPSTNEKLFF.

This chain links TRBV11-1 with TRBJ1-2; 8 nucleotides align to TRBD1. CDR1 SGHAT and CDR2 FQDESV come from the germline V gene (reference sequence). With 5 bases clipped from V and 6 bases from J, the junction kept 14 bases outside the gene matches. The CDR3 contains 16 residues. CDR3 region: CASSLNPGGKGDGYTF. CDR3 sequence (DNA): TGTGCCAGCAGCCTCAATCCAGGGGGCAAGGGTGATGGCTACACCTTC.

The chain employs TRBV6-1 and TRBJ1-6; D might be TRBD1 (5 bases). V was cut by 4 bases and J by 5 bases, with 9 bases left in between. CDR1 and CDR2 from the germline V gene are MNHNS and SASEGT. The CDR3 runs 14 residues. The CDR3 region has the DNA TGTGCCAGCAGTGCAGGGCTTCATAATTCACCCCTCCACTTT. Translated, it gives CASSAGLHNSPLHF.

In this sample, this clonotype turned up many times. This chain uses TRBV7-8 with TRBJ1-1; unclear D gene. V shed 5 bases and J shed 4 bases, with 14 bases lying between them. The V gene's germline CDR1 is SGHVS and CDR2 FQNEAQ. The CDR3 sequence is 14 residues long. The CDR3 region has the DNA TGTGCCAGCAGCCAAAGGTACCCGGGCACTGAAGCTTTCTTT. Encoded protein: CASSQRYPGTEAFF.

The sample holds a few counts of this clonotype. V gene TRBV7-9 combines with J gene TRBJ1-4; D is undetermined. The CDR3 loop spans 15 amino acids. Germline V lookup: CDR1 SEHNR, CDR2 FQNEAQ (reference sequence). V lost 5 bases and J 0 bases, leaving 10 bases between the germline ends. CDR3: CASSQWGATNEKLFF. The CDR3 bases are TGTGCCAGCAGCCAGTGGGGAGCAACTAATGAAAAACTGTTTTTT.

This chain connects TRBV7-9 to TRBJ2-2; D perhaps matches TRBD2 (6 bases). This CDR3 spans 14 amino acids. V was trimmed by 10 bases and J by 1 base, leaving 13 bases between them. In germline, CDR1 is SEHNR, CDR2 FQNEAQ (reference sequence). The CDR3 region has the DNA TGTGCCACCGAGTGGCGGGGGAACACCGGGGAGCTGTTTTTT. Translation gives CATEWRGNTGELFF.

The V call is TRBV7-9, the J call TRBJ1-5; perhaps TRBD1 as D (6 bases). V lost 5 bases and J lost 1, with 15 bases in between. Germline lookup yields CDR1 SEHNR and CDR2 FQNEAQ (reference sequence). The length of the CDR3 is 16 residues. CDR3 sequence: CASSLGGERSNQPQHF. DNA for the CDR3: TGTGCCAGCAGCCTAGGGGGGGAGAGGAGCAATCAGCCCCAGCATTTT.

The table lists this clonotype with a few counts. The V and J genes are TRBV4-1 and TRBJ2-3; maybe TRBD1 (5 bases). Germline V gives CDR1 MGHRA, CDR2 YSYEKL. The CDR3 extends over 19 amino acids. Trimming shortened V by 1 base and J by 0 bases, and 20 bases separated the two germline ends. The DNA of the CDR3 is TGCGCCAGCAGCCAAGGGAACAGGTCCTTAAAATCTAGCACAGATACGCAGTATTTT. This codes for CASSQGNRSLKSSTDTQYF.

As concerns this clonotype: One junction end does not reproduce the germline sequence, and a read error may be involved. The chain couples TRBV12-3 or TRBV12-4 to TRBJ1-5; 10 bases match TRBD1. The CDR3 spans 15 residues. Here the CDR3 reads CTSSLGTGVNQPQHF. The CDR3 DNA reads as TGTACCAGCAGTTTGGGGACAGGGGTTAATCAGCCCCAGCATTTT.

Many counts were recorded for this clonotype. V is TRBV4-3 and J is TRBJ2-1, with TRBD2 identical over 10 bases. The CDR3 consists of 16 residues. With 5 bases clipped from V and 6 bases from J, the junction kept 10 bases outside the gene matches. CDR1 LGHNA and CDR2 YSLEER come from the germline V gene. This CDR3 is CASSWTVLAGLNEQFF. CDR3 DNA: TGCGCCAGCAGCTGGACGGTACTAGCGGGGCTCAATGAGCAGTTCTTC.

The chain carries TRBV27 and TRBJ2-3, with D unresolved. The length of the CDR3 is 16 residues. V gave up 2 bases and J gave up 1 base, with 13 bases separating them. From germline, CDR1 is MNHEY and CDR2 SMNVEV (reference sequence). The CDR3 bases are TGTGCCAGCAGTTTAGAACGGGCTACACGCACAGATACGCAGTATTTT. Its translation is CASSLERATRTDTQYF.

This clonotype was counted at least ten times. V usage is TRBV7-8 and J usage is TRBJ2-7; 8 bases fit TRBD1. After removal of 5 bases from V and 4 bases from J, the junction contained 10 bases not matched to a gene. The CDR3 sequence is 15 residues long. Per the germline V gene, CDR1 is SGHVS and CDR2 is FQNEAQ. DNA for the CDR3: TGTGCCAGCAGCCCCGGACAGGGTGTGAGGTACGAGCAGTACTTC. The encoded protein is CASSPGQGVRYEQYF.

As to this clonotype: The junction and the germline gene differ at one end; a read error may be behind it. The V and J genes are TRBV11-2 and TRBJ1-6; 8 bases are a match to TRBD1. The CDR3 sequence is 17 residues long. Germline V CDR1 and CDR2: SGHAT, FQNNGV. The CDR3 sequence is CANSFYDRGMENSPLHF. CDR3 DNA sequence: TGTGCCAACAGCTTCTATGACAGGGGCATGGAAAATTCACCCCTCCACTTT.

The chain uses TRBV19 and TRBJ1-2; D is possibly TRBD1 (5 bases). The CDR3 runs to 14 residues. The germline gives CDR1 LNHDA, CDR2 SQIVND (reference sequence). Trimming left V 8 bases short and J 6 bases short, with 19 bases between. This CDR3 is CASSPPGTYDGYTF. In nucleotides, the CDR3 is TGTGCCAGTTCCCCCCCCGGGACTTATGATGGCTACACCTTC. The full variable domain, its missing parts supplied by reference TRBV19 and TRBJ1-2, is DGGITQSPKYLFRKEGQNVTLSCEQNLNHDAMYWYRQDPGQGLRLIYYSQIVNDFQKGDIAEGYSVSREKKESFPLTVTSAQKNPTAFYLCASSPPGTYDGYTFGSGTRLTVV.

The rearrangement joins TRBV9 to TRBJ2-1; a possible D gene is TRBD2 (5 bases). CDR1 is SGDLS and CDR2 is YYNGEE in the germline V gene. V was cut by 4 bases and J by 8 bases, with 16 bases left in between. The CDR3 consists of 14 residues. The CDR3 loop is CASSIEPSTDEQFF. The DNA for the CDR3 is TGTGCCAGCAGCATAGAACCTAGCACCGATGAGCAGTTCTTC.

This clonotype was seen only a few times. The chain recombines TRBV19 with TRBJ1-1; weak D call: TRBD1 (5 bases). The CDR3 loop spans 15 amino acids. V was clipped by 3 bases and J by 10 bases, with 21 bases between them. Germline CDR1 reads LNHDA; CDR2 reads SQIVND (reference sequence). The CDR3 DNA reads as TGTGCCAGTAGTATTCTTCCGACGGTTGCTGGGGGAGCTTTCTTT. Its translation: CASSILPTVAGGAFF.